This T cell receptor beta chain came from a study of PD-L1 blockade in urothelial cancer. Study information: About nine tenths of the roughly 29 patients comprised males who had bladder-origin urothelial cancer. Analyses used blood from 3 weeks (second dose) and 6 weeks after treatment start. Per blood sample, T cells had a median of around 140,000.

Trimming at V came to 4 bases and at J to 8 bases, leaving 4 bases not matched to a gene. Germline V gives CDR1 MGHDK, CDR2 SYGVNS. This CDR3 comprises 13 residues. Spiked synthetic TCR analogs estimated absolute template abundance per PCR. Data came from immunoSEQ multiplex PCR; TCRdb stores just in-frame clones and leaves some out. This table holds about 45,000 clones, 70% to 90% found once. The clonotype originates from an elderly man with urothelial cancer. The chain is built from TRBV25-1 and TRBJ1-5, with 8 bases identical to TRBD1. Specimen: PBMCs, collected around atezolizumab (anti-PD-L1) treatment. The CDR3: CASSGLTGEPQHF. In DNA form, the CDR3 reads TGTGCCAGCAGTGGCCTGACAGGGGAGCCCCAGCATTTT.